The TCR beta chain under discussion was sequenced for a study of CD8 T cells in ankylosing spondylitis. Germline assignment: CDR1 KGHSH and CDR2 LQKENI. The V gene lost 4 bases and the J gene lost 2 bases, with 15 bases spanning the gap. There are 16 residues in the CDR3. Researchers built TCR beta libraries using quantitative 5'-RACE with molecular barcodes. TCRdb ran MiXCR on the 5' RACE reads and lists one entry per CDR3 protein. The sample records more than 600,000 distinct CDR3 sequences, 15% to 20% being singletons. General study points: In peripheral blood, disease-linked CD8+ clones occurred at relatively low frequencies. Disease-linked clones were reportedly significantly enriched in matched ankylosing spondylitis synovial fluid. Reactive arthritis synovial fluid and blood previously showed some of these motif variants. Apparently characteristic of ankylosing spondylitis blood was a TCR beta motif (under ten highly homologous variants).

As concerns this clonotype: Its matching antigen is unknown.

The chain combines TRBV18 with TRBJ2-1, with a possible D match to TRBD1 (6 bases). Sequencing was performed on blood, either unsorted or a sorted T cell fraction (not recorded which). This clonotype was sampled from a male donor with ankylosing spondylitis. In nucleotides, the CDR3 is TGTGCCAGCTCACACCCAGGGGCCCGACCCTACAATGAGCAGTTCTTC. Protein sequence: CASSHPGARPYNEQFF.